The 22 T cell receptor beta chains in this list originate from one sample, sequenced in a study of CD8+ T cells in alopecia areata. Described treatment: oral pan-JAK inhibitor, 5-10 mg twice daily. RNA extraction was followed by reverse transcription into cDNA, which acted as the sequencing template. The data were produced by immunoSEQ multiplex PCR, yet TCRdb's version contains in-frame clones alone and is incomplete. Among under 150,000 clones listed, roughly 82% were seen once. The material was CD8+ T cells sorted from blood, obtained at week 4, from a patient treated with tofacitinib. The origin of the receptors is a human donor with alopecia areata.

The rearrangement links TRBV6-5 to TRBJ1-3, with a possible D match to TRBD1 (6 bases). Germline CDR1 MNHEY, CDR2 SVGAGI. V was cut by 4 bases and J by 0 bases, with 7 bases left in between. This CDR3 has 14 residues. CDR3 amino acids: CASSSTGSGNTIYF. The CDR3 DNA sequence: TGTGCCAGCAGTTCGACAGGCTCTGGAAACACCATATATTTT.

The J gene is TRBJ1-5, the V gene TRBV19, with a possible D match to TRBD1 (6 bases). V lost 5 bases to trimming and J lost 0 bases, with 8 bases between them. Germline CDR1 is LNHDA and CDR2 is SQIVND (reference sequence). The length of the CDR3 is 14 residues. DNA for the CDR3: TGTGCCAGTAGTTCGGGACATAGCAATCAGCCCCAGCATTTT. Translated, it gives CASSSGHSNQPQHF. The full variable domain, with the rest looked up from reference TRBV19 and TRBJ1-5, is DGGITQSPKYLFRKEGQNVTLSCEQNLNHDAMYWYRQDPGQGLRLIYYSQIVNDFQKGDIAEGYSVSREKKESFPLTVTSAQKNPTAFYLCASSSGHSNQPQHFGDGTRLSIL.

The genes are TRBV2 and TRBJ2-7; possible D gene TRBD1, 6 bases. Trimming took off 6 bases at V and 1 base at J, with 13 bases between the two ends. The CDR3 consists of 14 residues. Germline-derived CDR1 and CDR2 are SNHLY and FYNNEI. CDR3 region: CASSSRQVSYEQYF. CDR3 coding DNA: TGTGCCAGCAGCTCCCGACAGGTATCCTACGAGCAGTACTTC.

A word on this clone: This CDR3 is also generated by other DNA sequences in the sample. This chain uses TRBV4-3 with TRBJ2-5, with TRBD1 identical over 7 bases. The CDR3 is made up of 15 amino acids. CDR1 and CDR2 (germline): LGHNA, YSLEER. J lost 5 bases, V lost 0 bases, and 6 bases had no gene match. The CDR3 loop is CASSQDIGGAETQYF. The DNA for the CDR3 is TGCGCCAGCAGCCAAGATATAGGGGGCGCGGAGACCCAGTACTTC.

The chain uses TRBV7-2 and TRBJ2-3, with no clear D. This CDR3 has 15 residues. Trimming removed 1 base from V and 0 bases from J, with 8 bases in between. Germline CDR1 reads SGHTA; CDR2 reads FQGNSA. This chain's CDR3 is CASSLEASSTDTQYF. For the CDR3, the DNA is TGTGCCAGCAGCTTAGAGGCTTCTAGCACAGATACGCAGTATTTT.

This rearrangement joins TRBV7-8 to TRBJ2-5; no definite D call. Trimming cost V 2 bases and J 1 base, with 8 bases left between them. The CDR3 is made up of 14 amino acids. CDR1 and CDR2 from the germline V gene are SGHVS and FQNEAQ. CDR3 DNA sequence: TGTGCCAGCAGCTTAAGGGATTTCCAAGAGACCCAGTACTTC. Its protein is CASSLRDFQETQYF.

A word on this clone: Other DNA sequences from this sample encode an identical CDR3 as well. V gene TRBV23-1 combines with J gene TRBJ2-7; 11 bases line up with TRBD1. TRBV23-1 is placed among ORFs of uncertain function. V was clipped by 0 bases and J by 4 bases; unmatched bases: 8. The CDR3 totals 17 residues. The CDR3 loop reads CASSQSWRGTGGYEQYF. Written as DNA, the CDR3 is TGCGCCAGCAGTCAATCCTGGAGAGGGACAGGGGGATACGAGCAGTACTTC.

The CDR3 region is CATSRDPEGASYEQYF. The DNA for the CDR3 is TGTGCCACCAGCAGAGATCCGGAGGGGGCCTCCTACGAGCAGTACTTC. J is TRBJ2-7 and V is TRBV15; possible D gene TRBD1, 7 bases. Germline-derived CDR1 and CDR2 are LNHNV and YYDKDF (reference sequence). There are 16 residues in the CDR3. Trimming left V 0 bases short and J 0 bases short, with 12 bases between.

The V call is TRBV5-6, the J call TRBJ2-7; TRBD1 is a possible D gene (5 bases). Germline V gene data show CDR1 as SGHDT and CDR2 as YYEEEE. V lost 0 bases, J lost 0 bases, and 7 bases lay in between. This CDR3 region has 14 residues. CDR3 sequence reads: CASSLGQSSYEQYF. CDR3 nucleotides: TGTGCCAGCAGCTTGGGACAGAGCTCCTACGAGCAGTACTTC.

This clone was picked up one time. This chain joins TRBV19 and TRBJ2-5; D gene unclear. V was clipped by 1 base and J by 5 bases, with 11 bases between them. CDR3 length equals 14 residues. CDR1 and CDR2 (germline): LNHDA, SQIVND (reference sequence). The CDR3 reads CASSIGVLRETQYF. DNA of the CDR3: TGTGCCAGTAGTATAGGGGTCTTGCGGGAGACCCAGTACTTC.

As for this clone: This same CDR3 is encoded by further DNA sequences in the sample. This chain uses TRBV4-1 with TRBJ2-5; D is uncertain. Per germline, CDR1 MGHRA and CDR2 YSYEKL. Trimming stripped 0 bases from V and 4 bases from J, with 3 bases between. This CDR3 has 12 amino acids. DNA of the CDR3: TGCGCCAGCAGCCAAGAGGGAGAGACCCAGTACTTC. Translated, it gives CASSQEGETQYF.

The DNA of the CDR3 is TGTGCCTGGAGTATCAGAGGGGGGCTGTACAATGAGCAGTTCTTC. Protein: CAWSIRGGLYNEQFF. The V gene is TRBV30, the J gene TRBJ2-1; D is tentatively TRBD1 or TRBD2 (6 bases each). The length of the CDR3 is 15 residues. Trimming stripped 2 bases from V and 4 bases from J, with 15 bases between. The germline V gene has CDR1 GTSNPN and CDR2 SVGIG (reference sequence). Full variable domain (missing parts from reference TRBV30 and TRBJ2-1): SQTIHQWPATLVQPVGSPLSLECTVEGTSNPNLYWYRQAAGRGLQLLFYSVGIGQISSEVPQNLSASRPQDRQFILSSKKLLLSDSGFYLCAWSIRGGLYNEQFFGPGTRLTVL.

A remark on this clone: Germline and junction disagree at one end, which may indicate a read error. This rearrangement joins TRBV7-7 to TRBJ2-5; 8 nucleotides line up with TRBD2. CDR1 is SSHAT and CDR2 is FNYEAQ in the germline V gene (reference sequence). The CDR3 contains 16 residues. The CDR3 DNA reads as TGTGCTAGCAGCCACCGGATAGCGGGGATCCAAGAGACCCAGTACTTC. It translates to CASSHRIAGIQETQYF.

The chain joins TRBV5-6 to TRBJ1-2; tentative D call: TRBD1 (5 bases). Germline values: CDR1 SGHDT, CDR2 YYEEEE. Trimming shortened V by 0 bases and J by 1 base, and 7 bases separated the two germline ends. The CDR3 runs to 14 residues. Here the CDR3 reads CASSLGDFNYGYTF. The CDR3 nucleotides are TGTGCCAGCAGCTTGGGGGACTTTAACTATGGCTACACCTTC.

This sequence joins TRBV12-5 and TRBJ2-4; either TRBD1 or TRBD2 may fit D (5 bases each). Germline assignment: CDR1 LGHNT and CDR2 FRNRAP. V was pared by 3 bases and J by 9 bases, with 12 bases between. This CDR3 contains 13 residues. CDR3 region: CASGFWGIGIQYF. In DNA form, the CDR3 reads TGTGCTAGTGGTTTTTGGGGGATCGGCATTCAGTACTTC. Based on the CDR3 plus reference TRBV12-5 and TRBJ2-4, the full variable domain is DARVTQTPRHKVTEMGQEVTMRCQPILGHNTVFWYRQTMMQGLELLAYFRNRAPLDDSGMPKDRFSAEMPDATLATLKIQPSEPRDSAVYFCASGFWGIGIQYFGAGTRLSVL.

This chain uses TRBV7-9 with TRBJ2-7; D might be TRBD2 (5 bases). The CDR3 covers 14 residues. Per the germline V gene, CDR1 is SEHNR and CDR2 is FQNEAQ (reference sequence). Trimming pared 4 bases from V and 1 base from J, leaving 11 bases between. The CDR3 DNA sequence: TGTGCCAGCAGCTCCGACTACCTTTCCTACGAGCAGTACTTC. It is translated as CASSSDYLSYEQYF.

The V and J genes are TRBV5-4 and TRBJ1-4; no clear D. The CDR3 is 14 amino acids. The V end lost 1 base, the J end lost 1 base, and 5 bases lay between the germline ends. Germline loops: CDR1 SGHNT, CDR2 YYREEE (reference sequence). Here the CDR3 reads CASSLPGTNEKLFF. The CDR3 region has the DNA TGTGCCAGCAGCTTGCCCGGAACTAATGAAAAACTGTTTTTT. Supplemented by reference TRBV5-4 and TRBJ1-4, the full variable domain reads ETGVTQSPTHLIKTRGQQVTLRCSSQSGHNTVSWYQQALGQGPQFIFQYYREEENGRGNFPPRFSGLQFPNYSSELNVNALELDDSALYLCASSLPGTNEKLFFGSGTQLSVL.

This clone has a single count. This chain joins TRBV5-4 and TRBJ2-2; D is possibly TRBD1 (5 bases). The germline V gene encodes CDR1 SGHNT and CDR2 YYREEE (reference sequence). This CDR3 has 16 amino acids. V was clipped by 1 base and J by 4 bases, with 14 bases between them. The CDR3 nucleotides read TGTGCCAGCAGCTTGTTTGATCAGGGTGGCACCGGGGAGCTGTTTTTT. It translates to CASSLFDQGGTGELFF.

The chain joins TRBV5-6 to TRBJ1-6; D not certain. Germline values: CDR1 SGHDT, CDR2 YYEEEE. The ends were cut back, 0 bases at V and 9 bases at J, with 7 bases in the middle. This CDR3 region has 13 residues. As DNA, the CDR3 is TGTGCCAGCAGCTTGGGCAGGACTTCACCCCTCCACTTT. It is translated as CASSLGRTSPLHF.

The CDR3 DNA reads TGTGCCAGCAGCGCCCACCCCCAGGGAAGCGACACTGAAGCTTTCTTT. Protein: CASSAHPQGSDTEAFF. The V gene is TRBV7-2, the J gene TRBJ1-1, with D tentatively TRBD1 (5 bases). V was cut by 5 bases and J by 3 bases, with 19 bases left in between. This CDR3 is 16 amino acids long. CDR1 is SGHTA and CDR2 is FQGNSA in the germline V gene.

This clone was recorded a few times. The chain employs TRBV7-6 and TRBJ2-7; no clear D gene. CDR1 is SGHVS and CDR2 is FNYEAQ in the germline V gene. The length of the CDR3 is 14 residues. V lost 1 base to trimming and J lost 9 bases, with 16 bases between them. Written as DNA, the CDR3 is TGTGCCAGCAGCTTAGGGGCAGCTTCAGGAGTGCAGTACTTC. Its protein product is CASSLGAASGVQYF.

V is TRBV4-2 and J is TRBJ2-7; D possibly matches TRBD1 or TRBD2 (5 bases each). The CDR3 consists of 16 residues. Germline V CDR1 and CDR2: LGHNA, YNFKEQ. The V gene lost 1 base and the J gene lost 6 bases, with 19 bases spanning the gap. CDR3 sequence: CASSQAVSGGIGEQYF. Here the CDR3 DNA reads TGTGCCAGCAGCCAAGCAGTAAGTGGGGGTATTGGCGAGCAGTACTTC.